This is a list of T cell receptor beta chains from one sample in a study of cytomegalovirus exposure and HLA in healthy donors. Libraries were prepared by immunoSEQ multiplex PCR; TCRdb keeps only in-frame clonotypes and omits some of them. The table lists about 110,000 clones, about 59% of them singletons. The source material was PBMCs. These receptors were obtained from a man aged 30 to 39 in good health and CMV-seropositive. Both conserved end residues are part of each CDR3. D genes are given only for firm matches. Some rows mark clone size as missing; the rest say once, few, many or name a class of expanded clone.

>TRBD1|15|TRBV2|TRBJ1-6|.
CASSEVQGAGSPLHF
TGTGCCAGCAGTGAGGTGCAGGGGGCAGGTTCACCCCTCCACTTT
>.|14|TRBV19|TRBJ1-2|few
CASSIASRGTGYTF
TGTGCCAGTAGTATAGCGTCTCGGGGGACCGGCTACACCTTC
>.|14|TRBV5-1|TRBJ2-1|.
CASNLGRLYNEQFF
TGCGCCAGCAACTTGGGGAGGCTCTACAATGAGCAGTTCTTC
>.|16|TRBV5-1|TRBJ1-6|.
CASSLLPAGDNSPLHF
TGCGCCAGCAGCCTACTCCCAGCAGGGGATAATTCACCCCTCCACTTT
>TRBD2|16|TRBV10-3|TRBJ2-3|.
CAISHNSGGAPDTQYF
TGTGCCATCAGCCATAATAGCGGGGGGGCCCCAGATACGCAGTATTTT
>TRBD1|15|TRBV5-1|TRBJ1-2|.
CASSLGDSRISSYTF
TGCGCCAGCAGCTTGGGGGACAGTCGCATTTCTAGCTACACCTTC
>.|13|TRBV10-3|TRBJ2-5|once
CAISEIQGETQYF
TGTGCCATCAGTGAAATACAGGGAGAGACCCAGTACTTC
>.|12|TRBV7-9|TRBJ1-2|few
CASSLPVEGYTF
TGTGCCAGCAGCTTGCCGGTGGAGGGCTACACCTTC
>.|15|TRBV9|TRBJ2-1|.
CASSADIQAYNEQFF
TGTGCCAGCAGCGCCGACATTCAAGCCTACAATGAGCAGTTCTTC
>.|14|TRBV19|TRBJ1-1|.
CASNRDSWNTEAFF
TGTGCCAGTAATAGGGACTCTTGGAACACTGAAGCTTTCTTT
>.|14|TRBV6-5|TRBJ1-2|few
CATPRDFVFYGYTF
TGTGCCACCCCCCGGGACTTTGTTTTCTATGGCTACACCTTC
>.|14|TRBV16|TRBJ1-6|.
CASLRSSYNSPLHF
TGTGCCAGCCTACGAAGCTCCTATAATTCACCCCTCCACTTT
>.|12|TRBV7-2|TRBJ1-5|.
CASSPDLLTQHF
TGTGCCAGCAGCCCCGACTTGTTGACCCAGCATTTT
>.|16|TRBV21-1|TRBJ2-2|once
CASSARQVRYTGELFF
TGTGCCAGCAGCGCCCGACAGGTTCGGTACACCGGGGAGCTGTTTTTT
>TRBD2|15|TRBV5-1|TRBJ2-5|few
CASSLPLAGAETQYF
TGCGCCAGCAGCTTGCCACTAGCGGGGGCTGAGACCCAGTACTTC
>.|13|TRBV6-1|TRBJ2-5|.
CASSGSAAETQYF
TGTGCCAGCAGTGGATCAGCGGCGGAGACCCAGTACTTC
>TRBD1|16|TRBV4-2|TRBJ2-5|few
CASSPLDQGGQGAQYF
TGTGCCAGCAGCCCTCTGGACCAGGGCGGGCAGGGGGCCCAGTACTTC
>.|13|TRBV6-5|TRBJ2-7|few
CASIERDNYEQYF
TGTGCCAGCATCGAAAGGGACAACTACGAGCAGTACTTC
>TRBD2|16|TRBV10-2|TRBJ2-5|.
CASSLGLAGLGETQYF
TGCGCCAGCAGCCTGGGACTAGCGGGACTTGGGGAGACCCAGTACTTC
>.|14|TRBV5-6|TRBJ1-1|.
CASSGFFGVTEAFF
TGTGCCAGCAGCGGCTTTTTCGGGGTGACTGAAGCTTTCTTT
>.|16|TRBV25-1|TRBJ2-4|few
CASSEFGGTAKNIQYF
TGTGCCAGCAGTGAATTTGGAGGGACAGCCAAAAACATTCAGTACTTC
>.|14|TRBV4-1|TRBJ2-3|.
CASSQRQGTDTQYF
TGCGCCAGCAGCCAGCGACAGGGCACAGATACGCAGTATTTT
>.|16|TRBV11-3|TRBJ1-5|.
CASSLVQQDSNQPQHF
TGTGCCAGCAGCTTAGTCCAACAGGATAGCAATCAGCCCCAGCATTTT
>TRBD1|16|TRBV15|TRBJ2-1|.
CATSRGGRTGVNEQFF
TGTGCCACCAGCAGAGGGGGGAGGACAGGGGTCAATGAGCAGTTCTTC
>.|17|TRBV4-1|TRBJ2-7|.
CASSQAFLVGEGYEQYF
TGCGCCAGCAGCCAAGCTTTCCTGGTCGGGGAAGGGTACGAGCAGTACTTC
>TRBD2|17|TRBV4-1|TRBJ2-3|.
CASSQGRLAGGPDTQYF
TGCGCCAGCAGCCAAGGGAGACTAGCGGGGGGGCCCGATACGCAGTATTTT
>.|17|TRBV25-1|TRBJ1-3|.
CASSEREGGNFGNTIYF
TGTGCCAGCAGTGAACGGGAAGGAGGGAACTTCGGAAACACCATATATTTT
>TRBD1|14|TRBV5-4|TRBJ1-2|once
CASTPDPGQGGYTF
TGTGCCAGCACCCCAGATCCGGGACAGGGAGGCTACACCTTC
>TRBD1|15|TRBV7-9|TRBJ1-6|few
CASSAGTGVDSPLHF
TGTGCCAGCAGCGCCGGGACAGGGGTGGATTCACCCCTCCACTTT
>TRBD1|14|TRBV6-5|TRBJ2-7|.
CASSWDRGTYEQYF
TGTGCCAGCAGTTGGGACAGGGGAACCTACGAGCAGTACTTC
>TRBD2|14|TRBV15|TRBJ2-3|.
CATTGTSGGDTQYF
TGTGCCACCACGGGGACTAGCGGGGGTGATACGCAGTATTTT
>.|12|TRBV6-1|TRBJ2-1|few
CASSEFRNEQFF
TGTGCCAGCAGTGAATTTCGGAATGAGCAGTTCTTC
>TRBD1|14|TRBV6-4|TRBJ2-2|few
CASRGQGSTGELFF
TGTGCCAGCAGGGGACAGGGGAGCACCGGGGAGCTGTTTTTT
>.|14|TRBV7-7|TRBJ2-6|.
CASSPSAGANVLTF
TGTGCTAGCAGCCCCTCGGCTGGGGCCAACGTCCTGACTTTC
>.|14|TRBV6-5|TRBJ1-2|once
CASTDPTRRGGYTF
TGTGCCAGCACCGACCCGACGAGGCGGGGTGGCTACACCTTC
>.|14|TRBV7-2|TRBJ2-5|.
CASSLAGGRETQYF
TGTGCCAGCAGCTTAGCTGGAGGGAGGGAGACCCAGTACTTC
>.|14|TRBV29-1|TRBJ2-2|.
CSVVQTANTGELFF
TGCAGCGTTGTGCAGACAGCGAACACCGGGGAGCTGTTTTTT
>TRBD1|15|TRBV4-2|TRBJ2-7|few
CASSQERTGTYEQYF
TGTGCCAGCAGCCAAGAGAGGACAGGGACCTACGAGCAGTACTTC
>TRBD1|15|TRBV19|TRBJ1-2|.
CASSISDRRPLGYTF
TGTGCCAGTAGTATCTCGGACAGGAGGCCTCTAGGCTACACCTTC
>.|11|TRBV30|TRBJ1-1|.
CAWSITGGAFF
TGTGCCTGGAGCATTACCGGGGGGGCTTTCTTT
>.|15|TRBV5-4|TRBJ2-5|.
CASTVGGPVQETQYF
TGTGCCAGCACCGTGGGGGGGCCGGTGCAAGAGACCCAGTACTTC
>.|12|TRBV2|TRBJ2-1|.
CASRIRGDEQFF
TGTGCCAGCAGGATCAGGGGAGATGAGCAGTTCTTC
>.|14|TRBV11-3|TRBJ2-2|once
CASSLDRRTGELFF
TGTGCCAGCAGCTTAGATCGGAGGACCGGGGAGCTGTTTTTT
>.|13|TRBV5-6|TRBJ2-3|few
CASSPEVEDTQYF
TGTGCCAGCAGCCCCGAGGTCGAAGATACGCAGTATTTT
>.|14|TRBV19|TRBJ1-1|.
CASTTRGMNTEAFF
TGTGCCAGTACCACGAGGGGGATGAACACTGAAGCTTTCTTT
>TRBD2|18|TRBV7-8|TRBJ2-1|.
CASSLRFGSGGSLNEQFF
TGTGCCAGCAGCTTAAGGTTTGGTAGCGGGGGTTCCCTCAATGAGCAGTTCTTC
>.|19|TRBV7-2|TRBJ1-6|.
CASSLEAVGLLPSNSPLHF
TGTGCCAGCAGCTTAGAAGCGGTGGGCCTCCTCCCCTCTAATTCACCCCTCCACTTT
>TRBD2|16|TRBV7-9|TRBJ2-7|.
CASSWPPQRGGYEQYF
TGTGCCAGCAGCTGGCCCCCGCAGCGGGGGGGCTACGAGCAGTACTTC
>.|16|TRBV7-9|TRBJ2-1|.
CASSLGVGGDANEQFF
TGTGCCAGCAGCTTAGGGGTGGGGGGAGACGCCAATGAGCAGTTCTTC
>TRBD2|15|TRBV18|TRBJ2-7|once
CASSSGLAGSNEQYF
TGTGCCAGCTCGTCAGGACTAGCGGGCTCCAACGAGCAGTACTTC
>.|15|TRBV15|TRBJ1-2|.
CATSRDGQPNYGYTF
TGTGCCACCAGCAGAGATGGACAGCCGAACTATGGCTACACCTTC
>.|13|TRBV6-1|TRBJ1-1|few
CAITGLEDTEAFF
TGTGCCATCACAGGGTTAGAGGACACTGAAGCTTTCTTT
>.|15|TRBV6-5|TRBJ2-7|.
CASSYSTGGSYEQYF
TGTGCCAGCAGTTACTCGACAGGTGGATCCTACGAGCAGTACTTC
>TRBD2|17|TRBV5-1|TRBJ2-2|few
CASSLEPEGGYSGELFF
TGCGCCAGCAGCTTGGAACCAGAGGGAGGGTATTCCGGGGAGCTGTTTTTT
>TRBD1|15|TRBV4-1|TRBJ1-3|.
CASSQYDRAGNTIYF
TGCGCCAGCAGCCAATACGACAGGGCTGGAAACACCATATATTTT
>TRBD1|17|TRBV27|TRBJ2-3|.
CASGTGTGSRTSDTQYF
TGTGCCAGCGGAACCGGGACAGGGTCCCGAACCTCAGATACGCAGTATTTT
>TRBD1|13|TRBV6-5|TRBJ1-1|.
CASRQGAFSEAFF
TGTGCCAGCAGACAGGGGGCTTTTTCTGAAGCTTTCTTT
>.|14|TRBV13|TRBJ2-7|.
CASSPGFGAGEQYF
TGTGCCAGCAGCCCAGGATTTGGGGCGGGGGAGCAGTACTTC
>.|15|TRBV10-3|TRBJ1-2|.
CAISAMGLTNYGYTF
TGTGCCATCAGTGCCATGGGTTTGACAAATTATGGCTACACCTTC
>.|15|TRBV6-1|TRBJ2-1|medium-sized
CASSAQTGAYNEQFF
TGTGCCAGCAGTGCCCAGACAGGTGCCTACAATGAGCAGTTCTTC